The source of this T cell receptor beta chain is a study of OX40 agonist ivuxolimab in advanced cancers. Study-level findings and limits: Antigen specificity of clonally expanded peripheral T cells was not established.

Points on this clone: Its antigen is currently unknown.

The table came from immunoSEQ multiplex PCR; TCRdb's copy has only in-frame clones and leaves some out. The table has around 41,000 clones, around four fifths seen once. The CDR3 extends over 17 amino acids. Losses at the gene ends were 0 bases for V and 4 bases for J; bases not matched to a gene: 7. The germline CDR1 and CDR2 sequences are LGHNA and YSLEER. The J gene is TRBJ2-5, the V gene TRBV4-3; 11 bases align to TRBD2. The TCR comes from an adult with an advanced solid tumor such as melanoma, head and neck, liver or kidney cancer. The material was CD4+ or CD8+ T cells sorted from blood, obtained in a trial of the OX40 agonist ivuxolimab. Here the CDR3 DNA reads TGCGCCAGCAGCCAAGATTGGCTAGCGGGAGGTGGAGAGACCCAGTACTTC. This translates into CASSQDWLAGGGETQYF.